These 20 T cell receptor beta chains originate from one sample sequenced in a study of blood T cell repertoires in COVID-19. Clones were sequenced by immunoSEQ multiplex PCR, and TCRdb holds only the in-frame ones, with some missing. The sample includes more than 100,000 clones, roughly 90% of them seen just once. The specimen was peripheral blood. The origin of the receptors is an older woman with acute or convalescent COVID-19.

The rearrangement uses TRBV2 and TRBJ2-5, with 8 bases fitting TRBD1. With V trimmed by 5 bases and J by 5 bases, 7 bases remained unmatched. Looked up from germline, CDR1 is SNHLY and CDR2 is FYNNEI. The CDR3 is 14 residues long. CDR3 coding DNA: TGTGCCAGCAGTTCGACAGGGGCGCGGGAGACCCAGTACTTC. Translating it yields CASSSTGARETQYF.

V gene TRBV5-1 combines with J gene TRBJ2-7, with TRBD1 matching over 10 bases. This CDR3 spans 14 amino acids. Germline assignment: CDR1 SGHRS and CDR2 YFSETQ. The junction had 4 bases not matched to a gene; V was cut back by 3 bases and J by 4 bases. The CDR3 is CASSWDRGPYEQYF. Written as DNA, the CDR3 is TGCGCCAGCAGCTGGGACAGGGGACCTTACGAGCAGTACTTC.

V usage is TRBV2 and J usage is TRBJ1-1; possible D gene TRBD1, 5 bases. Deletions cut 5 bases from V and 0 bases from J, with 13 bases between. There are 15 residues in the CDR3. Germline CDR1 SNHLY, CDR2 FYNNEI. CDR3 coding DNA: TGTGCCAGCAGTTATTCGACAGTAATGAACACTGAAGCTTTCTTT. Protein product: CASSYSTVMNTEAFF. The full variable domain, with the rest looked up from reference TRBV2 and TRBJ1-1, is EPEVTQTPSHQVTQMGQEVILRCVPISNHLYFYWYRQILGQKVEFLVSFYNNEISEKSEIFDDQFSVERPDGSNFTLKIRSTKLEDSAMYFCASSYSTVMNTEAFFGQGTRLTVV.

This chain connects TRBV29-1 to TRBJ2-7, with 12 nucleotides matching TRBD2. CDR1 and CDR2 (germline): SQVTM, ANQGSEA. This CDR3 comprises 14 residues. Germline trimming cut 7 bases from V and 1 base from J; bases unmatched to any gene: 5. The CDR3 nucleotides read TGCAGCGCCGTAGGACTAGCGGGGTCCTACGAGCAGTACTTC. The encoded protein is CSAVGLAGSYEQYF.

The chain couples TRBV6-5 to TRBJ1-6, with 8 bases matching TRBD1. This CDR3 comprises 15 residues. The ends lost 6 bases at V and 2 bases at J; junction bases unmatched: 3. The germline gives CDR1 MNHEY, CDR2 SVGAGI. The CDR3 coding sequence is TGTGCCAGCAGGCGACAGGGGACCTATAATTCACCCCTCCACTTT. Translation: CASRRQGTYNSPLHF.

The rearrangement links TRBV7-8 to TRBJ2-7, with TRBD2 matching 9 bases. The CDR3 is made up of 17 amino acids. Germline V gene lookup returns CDR1 SGHVS and CDR2 FQNEAQ. Germline trimming cut 2 bases from V and 0 bases from J; bases unmatched to any gene: 8. CDR3 bases: TGTGCCAGCAGCTTACCCTCGACTAGCGGTACCTCCTACGAGCAGTACTTC. It is translated as CASSLPSTSGTSYEQYF.

This chain's CDR3 is CASSQDGATSTDTQYF. The DNA for the CDR3 is TGCGCCAGCAGCCAGGATGGGGCGACTAGCACAGATACGCAGTATTTT. This chain connects TRBV5-1 to TRBJ2-3; TRBD1 is a possible D gene (5 bases). Trimming stripped 4 bases from V and 0 bases from J, with 15 bases between. This CDR3 is 16 amino acids long. Germline V lookup: CDR1 SGHRS, CDR2 YFSETQ.

The V and J genes are TRBV2 and TRBJ2-3; 7 nucleotides match TRBD2. The CDR3 spans 15 residues. V gave up 6 bases and J gave up 2 bases; unmatched junction bases: 8. Germline assignment: CDR1 SNHLY and CDR2 FYNNEI. CDR3 region: CASRKTSSPTDTQYF. The CDR3 DNA is TGTGCCAGCAGGAAGACTAGCTCCCCCACAGATACGCAGTATTTT.

The V call is TRBV5-8, the J call TRBJ1-1; D possibly corresponds to TRBD1 (5 bases). Germline CDR1 SGHTS, CDR2 YDEGEE. The CDR3 spans 13 residues. The germline V and J ends were trimmed by 3 bases and 1 base, with 7 bases remaining between them. The CDR3 DNA is TGTGCCAGCAGCTACACAGGGAACACTGAAGCTTTCTTT. Translated, it gives CASSYTGNTEAFF. The whole variable domain, filled in from reference TRBV5-8 and TRBJ1-1, reads EAGVTQSPTHLIKTRGQQATLRCSPISGHTSVYWYQQALGLGLQFLLWYDEGEERNRGNFPPRFSGRQFPNYSSELNVNALELEDSALYLCASSYTGNTEAFFGQGTRLTVV.

The chain uses TRBV24-1 and TRBJ1-1; a weak D match, TRBD1 (6 bases). Germline CDR1 KGHDR, CDR2 SFDVKD. The CDR3 length is 14 residues. V lost 0 bases, J lost 11 bases, and 15 bases lay in between. DNA of the CDR3: TGTGCCACCAGTGATTTGAGGGACACCCTTGGGGCTTTCTTT. This sequence encodes CATSDLRDTLGAFF.

V gene TRBV9 combines with J gene TRBJ1-3; TRBD1 matches 8 bases. Germline V gene sequence: CDR1 SGDLS, CDR2 YYNGEE. CDR3 length equals 15 residues. Trimming cost V 4 bases and J 2 bases; bases outside gene matches: 5. The CDR3 spells CASSQGQGTGNTIYF. As DNA, the CDR3 is TGTGCCAGCAGCCAAGGACAGGGCACTGGAAACACCATATATTTT.

The V and J genes are TRBV5-1 and TRBJ2-1; 8 bases line up with TRBD2. The CDR3 contains 15 residues. The ends lost 2 bases at V and 4 bases at J; junction bases unmatched: 5. The germline gives CDR1 SGHRS, CDR2 YFSETQ. The CDR3 region has the DNA TGCGCCAGCAGCTTAAGCGGGAGTGGGTACAATGAGCAGTTCTTC. Residues: CASSLSGSGYNEQFF.

The chain joins TRBV3-1 (or the pseudogene TRBV3-2) to TRBJ1-2; D is possibly TRBD1 (6 bases). The V end was cut by 0 bases, the J end by 2 bases, with 10 bases between. CDR1 and CDR2 (germline): LGHDT, YNNKEL (reference sequence). This CDR3 is built from 15 residues. The CDR3 nucleotides are TGTGCCAGCAGCCAAGATAACAGGGCGAACTATGGCTACACCTTC. It is translated as CASSQDNRANYGYTF.

Only one count was recorded for this clone. The J gene is TRBJ1-3, the V gene TRBV6-5; possibly TRBD1 for D (5 bases). Germline V lookup: CDR1 MNHEY, CDR2 SVGAGI. The CDR3 loop spans 14 amino acids. V was cut by 6 bases and J by 5 bases, with 14 bases left in between. Here the CDR3 DNA reads TGTGCCAGCAGAGACCCGGCAGGGAGAAACACCATATATTTT. It yields the protein CASRDPAGRNTIYF.

V gene TRBV5-1 combines with J gene TRBJ2-7; TRBD2 agrees at 9 bases. Germline CDR1 and CDR2: SGHRS and YFSETQ. This CDR3 has 16 amino acids. The V and J ends lost 5 bases and 2 bases, in that order; junction bases with no gene match: 11. The CDR3 loop is CASRRLAAPDPYEQYF. DNA for the CDR3: TGCGCCAGCAGACGACTAGCGGCCCCGGATCCCTACGAGCAGTACTTC.

This clone was found once. This chain connects TRBV2 to TRBJ2-1, with D possibly matching TRBD2 (6 bases). Trimming shortened V by 7 bases and J by 10 bases, and 17 bases separated the two germline ends. Germline CDR1 SNHLY, CDR2 FYNNEI. This CDR3 region has 13 residues. The CDR3: CASTGTARAEQFF. In DNA form, the CDR3 reads TGTGCCAGCACCGGGACTGCCCGAGCGGAGCAGTTCTTC.

The CDR3 loop is CASSHSGRARTGELFF. The CDR3 nucleotides read TGCGCCAGCAGCCATAGCGGGAGGGCCCGAACCGGGGAGCTGTTTTTT. The chain combines TRBV4-1 with TRBJ2-2; 11 bases are shared with TRBD2. CDR1 MGHRA and CDR2 YSYEKL come from the germline V gene. CDR3 length: 16 residues. Trimming took 3 bases from V and 5 from J; bases not matched to a gene: 5.

This chain joins TRBV6-5 and TRBJ1-4; D is possibly TRBD1 (6 bases). V was pared by 2 bases and J by 8 bases, with 15 bases between. In germline, CDR1 is MNHEY, CDR2 SVGAGI. The CDR3 totals 15 residues. CDR3 sequence reads: CASSYGGRGSEKLFF. The CDR3 coding sequence is TGTGCCAGCAGTTACGGGGGCAGGGGAAGCGAAAAACTGTTTTTT.

The V and J genes are TRBV7-2 and TRBJ1-4; TRBD1 might be the D (6 bases). The V gene lost 4 bases and the J gene lost 8 bases, with 14 bases spanning the gap. CDR3 length: 14 amino acids. Per the germline V gene, CDR1 is SGHTA and CDR2 is FQGNSA. CDR3 protein: CASSSGGGREKLFF. The DNA for the CDR3 is TGTGCCAGCAGCTCCGGGGGGGGGCGCGAAAAACTGTTTTTT. The whole variable domain, remainder taken from reference TRBV7-2 and TRBJ1-4, is GAGVSQSPSNKVTEKGKDVELRCDPISGHTALYWYRQSLGQGLEFLIYFQGNSAPDKSGLPSDRFSAERTGGSVSTLTIQRTQQEDSAVYLCASSSGGGREKLFFGSGTQLSVL.

This clone was recorded a few times. The V and J genes are TRBV19 and TRBJ1-1; 8 bases agree with TRBD1. This CDR3 spans 16 amino acids. The junction had 9 bases not matched to a gene; V was cut back by 6 bases and J by 0 bases. The germline V gene has CDR1 LNHDA and CDR2 SQIVND (reference sequence). The CDR3 spells CASSHEQGEVNTEAFF. DNA for the CDR3: TGTGCCAGTAGCCACGAACAGGGGGAAGTGAACACTGAAGCTTTCTTT.